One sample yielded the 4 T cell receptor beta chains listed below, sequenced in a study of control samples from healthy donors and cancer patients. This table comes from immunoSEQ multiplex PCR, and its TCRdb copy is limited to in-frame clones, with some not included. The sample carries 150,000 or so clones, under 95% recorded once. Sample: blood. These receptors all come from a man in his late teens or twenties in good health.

Here the CDR3 DNA reads TGTGCCAGCTCCCAAACAACCGTCTCTGGAAACACCATATATTTT. It codes for CASSQTTVSGNTIYF. This sequence joins TRBV18 and TRBJ1-3; D unclear. Germline V gene sequence: CDR1 KGHSH, CDR2 LQKENI. The CDR3 spans 15 residues. V shed 6 bases and J shed 0 bases, with 12 bases lying between them. Together with reference TRBV18 and TRBJ1-3, the CDR3 gives the full variable domain: NAGVMQNPRHLVRRRGQEARLRCSPMKGHSHVYWYRQLPEEGLKFMVYLQKENIIDESGMPKERFSAEFPKEGPSILRIQQVVRGDSAAYFCASSQTTVSGNTIYFGEGSWLTVV.

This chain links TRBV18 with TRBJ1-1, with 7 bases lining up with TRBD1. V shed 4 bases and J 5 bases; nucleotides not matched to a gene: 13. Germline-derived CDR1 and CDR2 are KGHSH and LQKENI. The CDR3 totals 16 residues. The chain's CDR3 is CASSQSVDRAPTEAFF. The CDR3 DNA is TGTGCCAGCTCACAAAGTGTAGACAGGGCTCCTACTGAAGCTTTCTTT.

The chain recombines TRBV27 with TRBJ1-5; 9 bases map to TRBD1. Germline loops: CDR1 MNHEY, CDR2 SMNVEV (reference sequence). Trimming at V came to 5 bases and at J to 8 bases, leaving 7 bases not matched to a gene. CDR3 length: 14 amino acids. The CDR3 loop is CASSLDRGRKPQHF. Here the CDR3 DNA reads TGTGCCAGCAGTCTAGACAGGGGGAGGAAGCCCCAGCATTTT.

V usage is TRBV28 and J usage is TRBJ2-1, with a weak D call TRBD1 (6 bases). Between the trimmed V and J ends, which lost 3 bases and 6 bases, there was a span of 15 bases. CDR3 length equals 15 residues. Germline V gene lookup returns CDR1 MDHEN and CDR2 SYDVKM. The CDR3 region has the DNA TGTGCCAGCAGTTTGGACAGAGAGGCTTCCAATGAGCAGTTCTTC. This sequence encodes CASSLDREASNEQFF.